This T cell receptor beta chain was recovered during a study of blood T cell repertoires in COVID-19. Looking at the study overall: The origin of the acute and convalescent COVID-19 samples was the United States, Italy and Spain. In each case, the material was cDNA or gDNA derived from T cells, B-cell-depleted T cells, or PBMCs.

Germline values: CDR1 MNHEY, CDR2 SVGAGI. V lost 3 bases to trimming and J lost 6 bases; unmatched junction nucleotides: 5. The CDR3 is 14 amino acids. In the original analysis: Scientists estimated how many nucleated cells there were by amplifying reference gene primers. Clones were sequenced by immunoSEQ multiplex PCR, and TCRdb holds only the in-frame ones, with some missing. From that table come the V and J calls and clone size; the DNA was used to work out D and trimming. Of approximately 210,000 clones listed, around 82% are singletons. This clone was detected a few times. The TCR originated in a woman aged 80 or over with acute or convalescent COVID-19. The V gene is TRBV6-5, the J gene TRBJ1-1; TRBD1 matches at 9 bases. The sample comprised peripheral blood. DNA of the CDR3: TGTGCCAGCAGTTATGGGGGACAGGGTGCTGAAGCTTTCTTT. It translates to CASSYGGQGAEAFF.